This TCR beta chain stems from a study of vaccination effects on CD4 cells after COVID-19. TCRdb's table, derived via immunoSEQ multiplex PCR, lists solely in-frame clones and lacks some. The table includes around 24,000 clones, more than 80% detected once. Overall study results and limits: Healthy vaccinees' vaccine-induced clones included only 1 of 255 that recognized common cold coronaviruses.

Remarks on this clone: Its specificity is not known.

Sequencing followed a ViraFEST assay step that expanded antigen-specific CD4+ T cells with viral peptide pools. With approximately 9 days of culture completed, CD4+ T cells were isolated. Vaccine administered to participants consisted of two doses of either BNT162b2 or mRNA-1273. Source: CD4+ T cells from PBMCs cultured with SARS-CoV-2 spike peptides, taken after COVID-19 vaccination. This TCR derives from a human donor who received a COVID-19 vaccine. Some clones in this sample may be carry-over from other donors' samples.

CDR3 loop: CASSLGVAKNIQYF. DNA of the CDR3: TGTGCCAGCAGCTTAGGGGTAGCCAAAAACATTCAGTACTTC. The J gene is TRBJ2-4, the V gene TRBV5-5, with a tentative D call TRBD1 (5 bases). The V end was cut by 2 bases, the J end by 0 bases, with 6 bases between. The length of the CDR3 is 14 residues. Germline CDR1 reads SGHKS; CDR2 reads YYEKEE (reference sequence).